The clone carrying this TCR beta chain was seen at least ten times. Deep was the level at which the assay was run. Genomic DNA per cell subset filled all wells of several immunoSEQ plates. The data were produced by immunoSEQ multiplex PCR, yet TCRdb's version contains in-frame clones alone and is incomplete. This repertoire shows 100,000 or so clones, less than 60% found once; its top ten account for about 15%. Looked up from germline, CDR1 is MNHEY and CDR2 is SVGAGI. The CDR3 loop spans 13 amino acids. V shed 6 bases and J shed 0 bases, with 6 bases lying between them. This record belongs to a study of shared clonotypes between healthy human individuals.

The sequencing sample was made of PBMCs. J is TRBJ1-5 and V is TRBV6-5; D not certain. This TCR was recovered from a woman in her 40s in good health. Some clones in this sample may be carry-over from other donors' samples. CDR3 DNA sequence: TGTGCCAGCAGAGGAAATAGCAATCAGCCCCAGCATTTT. This gives the protein CASRGNSNQPQHF.